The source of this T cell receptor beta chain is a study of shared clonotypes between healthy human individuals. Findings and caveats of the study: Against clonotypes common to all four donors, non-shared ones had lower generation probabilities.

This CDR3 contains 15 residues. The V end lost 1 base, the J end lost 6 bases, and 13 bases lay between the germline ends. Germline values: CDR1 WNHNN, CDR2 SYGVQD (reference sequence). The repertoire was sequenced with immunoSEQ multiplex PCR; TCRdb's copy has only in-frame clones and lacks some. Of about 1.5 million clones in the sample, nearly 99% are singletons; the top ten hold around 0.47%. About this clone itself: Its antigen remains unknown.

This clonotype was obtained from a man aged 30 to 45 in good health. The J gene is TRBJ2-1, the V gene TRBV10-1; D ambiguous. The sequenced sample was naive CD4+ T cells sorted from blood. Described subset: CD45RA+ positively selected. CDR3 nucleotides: TGCGCCAGCAGTGAGTTCCCCGGAGCGTCCAATGAGCAGTTCTTC. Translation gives CASSEFPGASNEQFF.